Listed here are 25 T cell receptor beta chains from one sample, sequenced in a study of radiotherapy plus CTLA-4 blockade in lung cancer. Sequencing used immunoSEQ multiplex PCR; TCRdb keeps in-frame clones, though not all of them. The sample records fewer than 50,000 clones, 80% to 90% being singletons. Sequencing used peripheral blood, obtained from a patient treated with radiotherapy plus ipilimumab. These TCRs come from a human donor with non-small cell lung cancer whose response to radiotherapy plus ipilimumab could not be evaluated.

CDR3 nucleotides: TGTGCCAGCAGCCTTGAAGGGGGCTCCTACAATGAGCAGTTCTTC. Residues: CASSLEGGSYNEQFF. This chain links TRBV7-8 with TRBJ2-1, with D tentatively TRBD1 (6 bases). V was shortened by 5 bases and J by 0 bases, with 11 bases between the two germline ends. The CDR3 is 15 residues long. Germline V lookup: CDR1 SGHVS, CDR2 FQNEAQ. The variable domain in full, with the rest retrieved from reference TRBV7-8 and TRBJ2-1, is GAGVSQSPRYKVAKRGQDVALRCDPISGHVSLFWYQQALGQGPEFLTYFQNEAQLDKSGLPSDRFFAERPEGSVSTLKIQRTQQEDSAVYLCASSLEGGSYNEQFFGPGTRLTVL.

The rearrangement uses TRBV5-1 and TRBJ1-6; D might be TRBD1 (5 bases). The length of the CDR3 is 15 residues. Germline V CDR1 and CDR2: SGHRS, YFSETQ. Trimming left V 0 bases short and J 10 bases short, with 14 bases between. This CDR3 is CASSLGGAAGSPLHF. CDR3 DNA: TGCGCCAGCAGCTTGGGTGGGGCAGCGGGGTCACCCCTCCACTTT.

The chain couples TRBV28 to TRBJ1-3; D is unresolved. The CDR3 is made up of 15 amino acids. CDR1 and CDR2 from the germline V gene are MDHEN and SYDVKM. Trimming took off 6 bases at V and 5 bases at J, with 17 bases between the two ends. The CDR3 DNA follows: TGTGCCAGCAGCCAAACGGGGAAATCAAGAAACACCATATATTTT. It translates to CASSQTGKSRNTIYF.

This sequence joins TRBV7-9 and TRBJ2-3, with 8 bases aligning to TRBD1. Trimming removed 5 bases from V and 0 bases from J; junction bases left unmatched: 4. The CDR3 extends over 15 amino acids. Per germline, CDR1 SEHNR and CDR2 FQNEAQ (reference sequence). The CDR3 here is CASSIGTGSTDTQYF. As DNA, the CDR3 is TGTGCCAGCAGCATAGGGACAGGTAGCACAGATACGCAGTATTTT. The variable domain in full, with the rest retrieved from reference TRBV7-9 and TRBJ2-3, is DTGVSQNPRHKITKRGQNVTFRCDPISEHNRLYWYRQTLGQGPEFLTYFQNEAQLEKSRLLSDRFSAERPKGSFSTLEIQRTEQGDSAMYLCASSIGTGSTDTQYFGPGTRLTVL.

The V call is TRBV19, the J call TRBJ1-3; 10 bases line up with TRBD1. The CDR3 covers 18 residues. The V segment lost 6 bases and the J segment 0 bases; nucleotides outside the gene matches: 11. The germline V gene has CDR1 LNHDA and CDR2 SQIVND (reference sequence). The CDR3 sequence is CASSPGQGFQSSGNTIYF. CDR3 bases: TGTGCCAGTAGCCCGGGACAGGGGTTCCAGAGCTCTGGAAACACCATATATTTT.

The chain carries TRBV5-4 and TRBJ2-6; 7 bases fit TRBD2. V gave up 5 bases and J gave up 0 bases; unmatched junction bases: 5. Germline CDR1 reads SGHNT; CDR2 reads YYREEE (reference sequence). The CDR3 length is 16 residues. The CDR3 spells CASSLAGNSGANVLTF. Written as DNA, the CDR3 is TGTGCCAGCAGTTTAGCGGGTAACTCTGGGGCCAACGTCCTGACTTTC.

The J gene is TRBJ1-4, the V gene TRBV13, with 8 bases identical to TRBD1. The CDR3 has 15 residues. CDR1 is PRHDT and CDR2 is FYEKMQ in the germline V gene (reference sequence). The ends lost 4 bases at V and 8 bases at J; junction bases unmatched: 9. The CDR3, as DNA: TGTGCCAGCAGCTCACGGACAGGGAGTTACGAAAAACTGTTTTTT. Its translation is CASSSRTGSYEKLFF.

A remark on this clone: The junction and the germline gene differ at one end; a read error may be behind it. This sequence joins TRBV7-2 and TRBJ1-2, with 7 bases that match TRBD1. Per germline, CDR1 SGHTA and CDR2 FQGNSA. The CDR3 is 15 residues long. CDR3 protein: CAGSLAGTANYGYTF. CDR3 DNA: TGTGCCGGCAGCTTAGCCGGGACAGCTAACTATGGCTACACCTTC.

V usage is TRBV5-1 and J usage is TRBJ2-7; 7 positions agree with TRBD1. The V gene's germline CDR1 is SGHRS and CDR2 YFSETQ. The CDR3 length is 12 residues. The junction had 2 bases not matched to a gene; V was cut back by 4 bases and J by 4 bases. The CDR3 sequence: CASSLQGYEQYF. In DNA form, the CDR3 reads TGCGCCAGCAGCCTACAGGGGTACGAGCAGTACTTC.

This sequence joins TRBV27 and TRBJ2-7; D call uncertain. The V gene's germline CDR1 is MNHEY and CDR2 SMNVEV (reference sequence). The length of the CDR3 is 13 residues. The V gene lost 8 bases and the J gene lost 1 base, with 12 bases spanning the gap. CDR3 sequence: CASVGRVSYEQYF. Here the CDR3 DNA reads TGTGCCAGCGTAGGCCGGGTTTCCTACGAGCAGTACTTC.

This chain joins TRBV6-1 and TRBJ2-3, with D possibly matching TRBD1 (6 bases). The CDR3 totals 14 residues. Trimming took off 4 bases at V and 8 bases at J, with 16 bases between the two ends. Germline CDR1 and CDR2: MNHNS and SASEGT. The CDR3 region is CASSGPGQGLTQYF. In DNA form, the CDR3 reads TGTGCCAGCAGTGGCCCTGGGCAGGGGCTTACGCAGTATTTT.

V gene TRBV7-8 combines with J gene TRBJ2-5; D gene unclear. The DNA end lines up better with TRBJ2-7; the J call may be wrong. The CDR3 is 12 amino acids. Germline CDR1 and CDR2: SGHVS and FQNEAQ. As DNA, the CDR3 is TGTGCCAGCAGCTTAGCTGGTCGCGAGCAGTACTTC. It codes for CASSLAGREQYF.

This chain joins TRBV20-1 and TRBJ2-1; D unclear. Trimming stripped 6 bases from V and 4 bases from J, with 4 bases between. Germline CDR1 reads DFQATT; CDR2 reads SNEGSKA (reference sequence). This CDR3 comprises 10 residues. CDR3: CSAPYNEQFF. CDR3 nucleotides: TGCAGTGCCCCATACAATGAGCAGTTCTTC.

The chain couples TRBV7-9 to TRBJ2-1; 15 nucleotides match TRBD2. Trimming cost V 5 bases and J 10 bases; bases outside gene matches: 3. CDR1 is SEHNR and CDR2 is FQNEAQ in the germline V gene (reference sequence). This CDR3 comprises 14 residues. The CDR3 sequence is CASSQGLAGGEQFF. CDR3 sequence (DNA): TGTGCCAGCAGCCAGGGACTAGCGGGGGGAGAGCAGTTCTTC.

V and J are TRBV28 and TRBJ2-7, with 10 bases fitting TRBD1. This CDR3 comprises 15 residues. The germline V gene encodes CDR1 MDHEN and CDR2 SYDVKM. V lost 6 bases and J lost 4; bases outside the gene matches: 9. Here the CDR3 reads CASSPNGQGGYEQYF. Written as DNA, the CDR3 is TGTGCCAGCAGCCCTAATGGACAGGGGGGTTACGAGCAGTACTTC.

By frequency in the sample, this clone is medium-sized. CDR3 bases: TGCGCCAGCAGCTCCGGGACTAGCGGGGAAGGATACAATGAGCAGTTCTTC. Translated: CASSSGTSGEGYNEQFF. The rearrangement joins TRBV5-1 to TRBJ2-1; 13 nucleotides match TRBD2. Germline lookup yields CDR1 SGHRS and CDR2 YFSETQ. The CDR3 has 17 amino acids. The V segment lost 3 bases and the J segment 4 bases; nucleotides outside the gene matches: 7.

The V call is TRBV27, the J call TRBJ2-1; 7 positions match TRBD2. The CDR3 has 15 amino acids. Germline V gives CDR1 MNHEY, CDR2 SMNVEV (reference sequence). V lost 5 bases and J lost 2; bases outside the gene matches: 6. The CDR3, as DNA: TGTGCCAGCAGTCCACGGGGGGTCACCTACAATGAGCAGTTCTTC. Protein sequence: CASSPRGVTYNEQFF.

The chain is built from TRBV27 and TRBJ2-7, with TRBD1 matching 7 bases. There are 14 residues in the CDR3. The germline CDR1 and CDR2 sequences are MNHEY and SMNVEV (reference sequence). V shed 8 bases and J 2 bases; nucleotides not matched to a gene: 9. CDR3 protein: CASRLRDSAYEQYF. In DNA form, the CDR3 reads TGTGCCAGCCGTCTACGGGACAGTGCCTACGAGCAGTACTTC.

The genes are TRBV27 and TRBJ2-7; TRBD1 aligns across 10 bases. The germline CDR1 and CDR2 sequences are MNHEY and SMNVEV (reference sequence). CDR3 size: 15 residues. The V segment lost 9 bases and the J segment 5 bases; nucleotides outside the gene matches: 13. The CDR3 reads CARSRDRGVGHEQYF. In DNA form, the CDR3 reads TGTGCCAGGTCCCGGGACAGGGGAGTCGGCCACGAGCAGTACTTC.

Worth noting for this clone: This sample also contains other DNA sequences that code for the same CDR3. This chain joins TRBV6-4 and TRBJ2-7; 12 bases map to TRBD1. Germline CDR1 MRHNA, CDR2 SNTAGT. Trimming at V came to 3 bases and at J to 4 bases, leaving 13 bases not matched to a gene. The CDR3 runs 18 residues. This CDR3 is CASSEWGQGASRTYEQYF. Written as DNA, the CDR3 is TGTGCCAGCAGTGAATGGGGACAGGGGGCTTCGCGAACTTACGAGCAGTACTTC.

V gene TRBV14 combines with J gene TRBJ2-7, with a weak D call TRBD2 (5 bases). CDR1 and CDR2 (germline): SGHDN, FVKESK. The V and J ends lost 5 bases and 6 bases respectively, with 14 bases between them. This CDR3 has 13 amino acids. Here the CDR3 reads CASSSHEGVEQYF. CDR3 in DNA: TGTGCCAGCAGCTCCCATGAGGGTGTCGAGCAGTACTTC.

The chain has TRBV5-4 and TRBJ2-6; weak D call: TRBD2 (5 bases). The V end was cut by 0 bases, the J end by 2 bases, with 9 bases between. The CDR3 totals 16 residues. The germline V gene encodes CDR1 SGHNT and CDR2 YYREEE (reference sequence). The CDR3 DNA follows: TGTGCCAGCAGCTTGGTGGGGAGAGCTGGGGCCAACGTCCTGACTTTC. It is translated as CASSLVGRAGANVLTF.

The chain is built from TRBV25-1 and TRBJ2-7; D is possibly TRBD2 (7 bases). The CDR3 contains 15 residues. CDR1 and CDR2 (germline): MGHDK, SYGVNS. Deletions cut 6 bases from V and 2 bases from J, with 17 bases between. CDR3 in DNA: TGTGCCAGCAGCAGAGGGGGGGACTTTACCTACGAGCAGTACTTC. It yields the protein CASSRGGDFTYEQYF.

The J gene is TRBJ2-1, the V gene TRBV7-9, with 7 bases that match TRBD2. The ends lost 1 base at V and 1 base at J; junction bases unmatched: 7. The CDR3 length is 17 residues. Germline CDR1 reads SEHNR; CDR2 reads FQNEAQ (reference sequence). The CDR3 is CASSLGTGRESYNEQFF. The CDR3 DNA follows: TGTGCCAGCAGCTTAGGGACTGGGCGGGAGTCCTACAATGAGCAGTTCTTC.

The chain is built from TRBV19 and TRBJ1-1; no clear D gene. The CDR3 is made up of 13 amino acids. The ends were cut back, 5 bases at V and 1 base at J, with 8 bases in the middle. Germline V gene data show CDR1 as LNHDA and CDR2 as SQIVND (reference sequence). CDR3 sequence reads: CASSLRQNTEAFF. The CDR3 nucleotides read TGTGCCAGTAGTCTCAGACAGAACACTGAAGCTTTCTTT.